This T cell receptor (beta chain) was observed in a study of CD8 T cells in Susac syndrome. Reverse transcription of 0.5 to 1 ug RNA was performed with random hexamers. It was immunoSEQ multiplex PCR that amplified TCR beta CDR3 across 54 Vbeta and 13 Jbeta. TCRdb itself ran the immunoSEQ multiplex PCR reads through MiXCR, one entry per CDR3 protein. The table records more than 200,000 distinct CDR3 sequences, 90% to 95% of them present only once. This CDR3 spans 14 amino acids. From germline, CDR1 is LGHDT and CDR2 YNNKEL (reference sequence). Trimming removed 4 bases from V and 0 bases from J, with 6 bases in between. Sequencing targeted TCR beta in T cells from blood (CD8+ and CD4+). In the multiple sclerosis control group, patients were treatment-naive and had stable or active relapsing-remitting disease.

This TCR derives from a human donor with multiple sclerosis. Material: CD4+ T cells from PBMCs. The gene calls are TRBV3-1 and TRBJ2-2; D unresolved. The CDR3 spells CASSPGPNTGELFF. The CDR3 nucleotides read TGTGCCAGCAGCCCAGGACCGAACACCGGGGAGCTGTTTTTT.